A selection of T cell receptor beta chains follows, all from one sample in a study of T cell responses to AZD1222 COVID-19 vaccine. Clones were sequenced by immunoSEQ multiplex PCR, and TCRdb holds only the in-frame ones, with some missing. The sample contains under 200,000 clones, roughly 91% of which appear only once. The sample was peripheral blood, taken 28 days after the second AZD1222 dose. These receptors all stem from an adult who received the AZD1222 COVID-19 vaccine. Both conserved end residues are part of each CDR3. Fields, in order: V gene, D gene, J gene, clone size, CDR3 DNA, CDR3 protein. A D gene is named only where the DNA matches it firmly. Rows give clone size only sometimes, using once, few, many, or a class for an expanded clone.

TRBV30	-	TRBJ1-2	-	TGTGCTTTCGACTCGACTGGATATGGCTACACCTTC	CAFDSTGYGYTF
TRBV7-6	-	TRBJ2-2	-	TGTGCCAGCAGCTTAGTATCAGAAGGCGGGGAGCTGTTTTTT	CASSLVSEGGELFF
TRBV24-1	-	TRBJ1-2	-	TGTGCCACCAGTGATTTGGGAGGGAGCCACCACTTC	CATSDLGGSHHF
TRBV5-1	-	TRBJ2-1	-	TGCGCCAGCAGCTTGGGGCAGACGAGCTCCTACAATGAGCAGTTCTTC	CASSLGQTSSYNEQFF
TRBV11-2	-	TRBJ2-7	once	TGTGCCAGCAGCCTCCCGGGCGAGCAGTACTTC	CASSLPGEQYF
TRBV6-2/TRBV6-3	TRBD2	TRBJ2-7	medium-sized	TGTGCCAGCAGCACTCGGACTAGCGGGGCCTACGAGCAGTACTTC	CASSTRTSGAYEQYF
TRBV5-5	TRBD1	TRBJ2-1	-	TGTGCCAGCACCCAGACAGGGACATACAATGAGCAGTTCTTC	CASTQTGTYNEQFF
TRBV7-6	-	TRBJ2-2	-	-	CASSLESGFGPGTGELFF
TRBV7-9	-	TRBJ1-6	-	TGTGCCAGCATCCGGACGGGATCAGGTTCACCCCTCCACTTT	CASIRTGSGSPLHF
TRBV28	-	TRBJ2-2	-	TGTGCCAGCAGTCACGAGGGTTGGACCGGGGAGCTGTTTTTT	CASSHEGWTGELFF
TRBV5-1	-	TRBJ2-3	-	TGCGCCAGCAGCTTGGACGGCCAGCGGACTAGCACAGATACGCAGTATTTT	CASSLDGQRTSTDTQYF
TRBV9	TRBD1	TRBJ1-6	-	TGTGCCAGCAGCGTTTGGCAGGGGGCCGGGGATTCACCCCTCCACTTT	CASSVWQGAGDSPLHF
TRBV6-2/TRBV6-3	-	TRBJ2-3	-	TGTGCCAGCAGTGTAGTTAAGGGGGGTCGGAGCGGACGCACAGATACGCAGTATTTT	CASSVVKGGRSGRTDTQYF
TRBV7-2	TRBD2	TRBJ2-7	-	TGTGCCAGCGCAGGACTAGCGGTACTACCCTACGAGCAGTACTTC	CASAGLAVLPYEQYF
TRBV4-3	-	TRBJ2-7	-	TGCGCCAGCAGCCAGCAAACAGGGCACGAGCAGTACTTC	CASSQQTGHEQYF
TRBV3-1/TRBV3-2	-	TRBJ2-7	-	TGTGCCAGCAGCCAAGGTGACCGTCCCTCCGAGCAGTACTTC	CASSQGDRPSEQYF
TRBV7-6	TRBD2	TRBJ2-1	-	TGTGCCAGCAGTCCGTTTCCTAGCGGGAGGGCCGATGAGCAGTTCTTC	CASSPFPSGRADEQFF
TRBV6-5	-	TRBJ2-4	-	TGTGCCAGCAGTCCGGGAATGAGGGACATTCAGTACTTC	CASSPGMRDIQYF
TRBV19	TRBD2	TRBJ2-1	-	TGTGCCAGTAGTCCCCCCGGGACTAGCGGGAGGGGGAATGAGCAGTTCTTC	CASSPPGTSGRGNEQFF
TRBV6-4	TRBD2	TRBJ2-7	-	TGTGCCAGCAGTGAGGTAGCGGGAGGTTTCGACGAGCAGTACTTC	CASSEVAGGFDEQYF
TRBV9	TRBD2	TRBJ2-2	-	TGTGCCAGCAGCGGACCTCCGGGACTAGCGGGAGGTTTTGAGCTGTTTTTT	CASSGPPGLAGGFELFF
TRBV7-2	TRBD1	TRBJ1-2	-	TGTGCCAGCAGCTTAGAAACAGGGGGCAGAGATGGCTACACCTTC	CASSLETGGRDGYTF
TRBV28	-	TRBJ1-1	-	TGTGCCAGCAGTTTACCCGGGGCGCCGGCTGAAGCTTTCTTT	CASSLPGAPAEAFF
TRBV18	TRBD1	TRBJ1-2	few	TGTGCCAGCTCACCGACAGGGAGGAGCGACTATGGCTACACCTTC	CASSPTGRSDYGYTF
TRBV13	TRBD2	TRBJ2-7	-	TGTGCCAGCTCGGGGGGGGCAGCTGTCGAGCAGTACTTC	CASSGGAAVEQYF
TRBV18	-	TRBJ1-2	few	TGTGCCAGCTCACCGGGGTCGGAAACTATTGGTTGGACCTTC	CASSPGSETIGWTF
TRBV19	-	TRBJ2-1	-	TGTGCCAGTAGGGAGACAGGTTTTGCTGAGCAGTTCTTC	CASRETGFAEQFF
TRBV4-1	-	TRBJ2-7	-	TGCGCCAGCAGCCAAGTATCCAGGGAGTACGAGCAGTACTTC	CASSQVSREYEQYF
TRBV28	-	TRBJ1-2	-	TGTGCCAGCAGTTTGCCCGGGGATGGCTACACCTTC	CASSLPGDGYTF
TRBV2	TRBD1	TRBJ1-2	-	TGTGCCAGCAGTGAACTCCAGGGGGTATCGGGTGGCTACACCTTC	CASSELQGVSGGYTF
TRBV3-1/TRBV3-2	-	TRBJ2-5	-	TGTGCCAGCAGCCATTTAGCTGAAGAGACCCAGTACTTC	CASSHLAEETQYF
TRBV4-1	-	TRBJ1-1	-	TGCGCCAGCAGCCAAGATTTAATAGGGGGTCCTTTGGACACTGAAGCTTTCTTT	CASSQDLIGGPLDTEAFF
TRBV9	-	TRBJ2-3	-	TGTGCCAGCAGCGTGGAGGGCCGAGTAGATACGCAGTATTTT	CASSVEGRVDTQYF
TRBV7-2	TRBD2	TRBJ2-7	-	TGTGCCAGCAGCTTTAGCGGGAACTACGAGCAGTACTTC	CASSFSGNYEQYF
TRBV19	TRBD1	TRBJ2-7	-	TGTGCCAGTGGTCGGGACAGGGCTTACGAGCAGTACTTC	CASGRDRAYEQYF
TRBV7-2	TRBD1	TRBJ2-2	-	TGTGCCAGCTTGGGCCAGGGGGCCACCGGGGAGCTGTTTTTT	CASLGQGATGELFF
TRBV4-2	TRBD2	TRBJ2-7	-	TGTGCCAGCAGCCCAACGTACGGGAGGCCCTACGAGCAGTACTTC	CASSPTYGRPYEQYF
TRBV28	TRBD1	TRBJ2-4	-	TGTGCCAGCAGTTTGGACAGGGGAGCCAAAAACATTCAGTACTTC	CASSLDRGAKNIQYF
TRBV18	TRBD1	TRBJ1-1	few	TGTGCCAGCTCACCACCGATCGGACAGGGGCCGGGGGACACTGAAGCTTTCTTT	CASSPPIGQGPGDTEAFF
TRBV13	TRBD2	TRBJ2-7	-	TGTGCCAGCAGCTTAGGTTTTGCGGGAGACAACGAGCAGTACTTC	CASSLGFAGDNEQYF
TRBV2	-	TRBJ1-2	few	TGTGCCAGCAGGTCAACCGGGGGGCTTAACTATGGCTACACCTTC	CASRSTGGLNYGYTF
TRBV25-1	TRBD2	TRBJ2-2	few	TGTGCCAGCAGTGAATTCGCTAGCGGGAGGGCCATCGGGGAGCTGTTTTTT	CASSEFASGRAIGELFF
TRBV6-1	-	TRBJ1-3	-	TGTGCCAGCAGTGAAGGGGCTTACTCTGGAAACACCATATATTTT	CASSEGAYSGNTIYF